This T cell receptor (beta chain) was obtained from a study of PD-1 blockade in classical Hodgkin lymphoma (dated by TCRdb to the early 2020s). With regard to the full study: Nivolumab dosing was 3 mg/kg intravenously every 2 weeks, continuing until either disease progression or unacceptable toxicity. The study used CyTOF and TCR beta sequencing to define a peripheral blood immune signature of response to PD-1 blockade in classical Hodgkin lymphoma.

The sample's time point label is to be understood as: cycle 2 day 1 (C2D1) of nivolumab. Every trial patient had relapsed following autologous stem cell transplantation, and prior brentuximab vedotin exposure was what differed among cohorts A, B and C. The trial cohort was composed of around 60 patients with relapsed/refractory classical Hodgkin lymphoma, for whom complete response, partial response or progressive disease was recorded as best overall response. In the multi-cohort phase II CheckMate 205 trial, trial patients received single-agent nivolumab. An independent review committee assessed best overall response by applying the 2007 International Working Group response criteria. Trial PBMCs were collected immediately before nivolumab initiation (C1D1) and during therapy at cycle 2 day 1 and cycle 4 day 1. After peripheral blood was drawn into 8 mL Vacutainer Cell Preparation Tubes, PBMCs were isolated by centrifugation and then cryopreserved.

On this clone itself: Its antigen target is currently unknown. Per-base quality was not reported, and no clone a single base away is much larger than it.

The CDR1 and CDR2 encoded by the germline V gene are KGHSH and LQKENI. The CDR3 has 13 amino acids, counting the end cysteine and phenylalanine. The entry retains the CDR3 DNA only, 39 bases that are in frame from base 1. Between the V and J ends, shortened by 2 bases and 1 base respectively, the junction contains 5 bases. Beyond this particular receptor, the publication reports: Only a single clinical trial cohort was studied, and what caused the repertoire differences, possibly disease activity or prior therapy, remained undefined. CD4+ but not CD8+ TCR diversity rose significantly by C4D1 (p=0.0027 vs p=0.16), most apparent in complete responders (p=0.02). Baseline TCR diversity was reported to be lower in newly diagnosed patients than in healthy donors, and even lower in relapsed/refractory patients. Lower diversity was seen in patients whose nivolumab began less than 1 year after ASCT, and these patients were left out of later analyses so that immune reconstitution would not confound the results. Trial patients with a complete response had baseline diversity similar to that of newly diagnosed patients, while partial responders and progressors had significantly lower diversity.

The Qiagen DNeasy kit was used to extract genomic DNA from unsorted PBMCs and from the negatively selected CD4+ and CD8+ fractions. Using primers that anneal to V and J segments, immunoSEQ multiplex PCR amplified the TCR beta CDR3 regions. Amplification bias was minimized using a synthetic immune receptor repertoire, and residual bias was removed computationally after sequencing. The paper's processing steps were these. Custom Python scripts were used to quantify repertoire diversity as the Shannon entropy index. Unsorted, CD4+ and CD8+ repertoires were analyzed separately, except for combined analyses in which CD4+ and CD8+ sequences were merged in silico. Clonal expansion was defined as a frequency increase of at least 2-fold after treatment compared with C1D1, and clones undetected at baseline were assigned a pseudocount of 0.5. Singleton clones were defined as clones with 0 or 1 copy at C1D1, and non-singleton clones were defined as clones with 2 or more copies. Clones expanded in unsorted samples were annotated as CD4+, CD8+ or unknown by matching protein sequences in sorted samples from the same patient. Wilcoxon tests were applied to paired samples to test diversity changes from C1D1 to C4D1. The source is immuneACCESS, and TCRdb retained only in-frame sequences with V and J called. Part of the clones is not carried over; for the studies checked, unresolved V genes explain less than half of this, and the remainder is unexplained. The D gene and trimming were derived from the DNA, and the V and J assignments and clone size from that table. The sample data list 37,000 or so clones, and approximately 86% of these were observed just once. Jointly, the top ten make up 6% to 8% of the sample.

In this chain, TRBV18 is recombined with TRBJ1-2, with no D gene named confidently. The specimen was peripheral blood mononuclear cells (PBMCs), collected before the second cycle of nivolumab. The TCR was taken from a human donor with classical Hodgkin lymphoma. The CDR3 here reads CASSPEDNYGYTF. The sequenced DNA is TGTGCCAGCTCACCAGAGGATAACTATGGCTACACCTTC.